The 19 T cell receptor beta chains given below trace back to one sample, sequenced in a study of low-dose radiotherapy and immunotherapy resistance in tumors. Specified time point: after trial treatment. Treatment here: LDRT plus nivolumab, ipilimumab, low-dose cyclophosphamide and aspirin (RACIN trial). TRAV and TRBV primers primed cDNA for both TCRalpha and TCRbeta. The authors ran 15 to 20 PCR cycles to amplify TCRs with a constant-region primer and V-primer adapter. TCRdb reanalysed the reads using MiXCR and keeps one entry per CDR3 protein. Of approximately 91,000 distinct CDR3 sequences listed, less than 25% are singletons. The source was PBMCs, collected after low-dose radiotherapy plus immunotherapy. The receptors originated from a female donor with ovarian cancer.

This clonotype was counted ten times or more. The rearrangement uses TRBV10-3 and TRBJ2-3; TRBD2 agrees at 15 bases. CDR1 and CDR2 (germline): ENHRY, SYGVKD. CDR3 length equals 15 residues. Unmatched junction bases numbered 0, after V lost 8 bases and J lost 0 bases. The CDR3 sequence: CAIGTSGGSTDTQYF. Written as DNA, the CDR3 is TGTGCCATCGGGACTAGCGGGGGGAGCACAGATACGCAGTATTTT.

A word on this clonotype: The likely explanation is a read error, given a far larger clone one base away. V and J are TRBV6-5 and TRBJ2-6, with D maybe TRBD1 (6 bases). The CDR3 has 16 residues. CDR1 and CDR2 (germline): MNHEY, SVGAGI. V gave up 2 bases and J gave up 3 bases, with 11 bases separating them. This chain's CDR3 is CASSYEGGHGANVLTF. Written as DNA, the CDR3 is TGTGCCAGCAGTTACGAAGGGGGTCATGGGGCCAACGTCCTGACTTTC.

A few counts support this clonotype. The chain is built from TRBV30 and TRBJ1-1, with TRBD1 matching over 7 bases. The germline V gene encodes CDR1 GTSNPN and CDR2 SVGIG (reference sequence). CDR3 length equals 14 residues. The V gene end was trimmed by 2 bases and the J gene end by 0 bases; junction bases not matched to a gene: 3. In DNA, the CDR3 is TGTGCCTGGAGTACAGGGGTTCTGAACACTGAAGCTTTCTTT. Translated: CAWSTGVLNTEAFF.

This clonotype was seen ten or more times. The chain's CDR3 is CASSERPLYGYTF. DNA of the CDR3: TGTGCCAGCAGTGAACGCCCGCTCTATGGCTACACCTTC. V is TRBV6-2 or TRBV6-3 and J is TRBJ1-2; unclear D gene. CDR1 and CDR2 (germline): MNHEY, SVGEGT. This CDR3 region has 13 residues. The V end lost 5 bases, the J end lost 4 bases, and 11 bases lay between the germline ends.

This clonotype was recorded many times. This chain joins TRBV11-3 and TRBJ2-1; no clear D. Germline loops: CDR1 SGHNT, CDR2 YENEEA. The germline V and J ends were trimmed by 1 base and 7 bases, with 17 bases remaining between them. The CDR3 has 16 residues. The CDR3 is CASSLGVTFLGNEQFF. The CDR3 DNA reads TGTGCCAGCAGCTTAGGAGTAACCTTCCTAGGGAATGAGCAGTTCTTC.

This clonotype was observed at least ten times. This sequence joins TRBV20-1 and TRBJ2-3; D might be TRBD1 (6 bases). V lost 6 bases and J 4 bases, leaving 11 bases between the germline ends. CDR3 length: 12 amino acids. Looked up from germline, CDR1 is DFQATT and CDR2 is SNEGSKA (reference sequence). The CDR3 is CSAIQGPDTQYF. The DNA of the CDR3 is TGCAGTGCCATACAGGGTCCAGATACGCAGTATTTT.

This clonotype was detected only a few times. This CDR3 is CASSAPSLVARSYNEQFF. CDR3 DNA sequence: TGTGCCAGCAGTGCTCCCTCGCTTGTGGCGAGGTCCTACAATGAGCAGTTCTTC. The J gene is TRBJ2-1, the V gene TRBV6-5; D gene ambiguous. V was cut by 5 bases and J by 1 base, with 21 bases left in between. Germline V gene lookup returns CDR1 MNHEY and CDR2 SVGAGI. The CDR3 covers 18 residues.

The chain links TRBV12-3 or TRBV12-4 to TRBJ1-6; 7 bases are a match to TRBD1. The length of the CDR3 is 13 residues. The V gene end was trimmed by 5 bases and the J gene end by 7 bases; junction bases not matched to a gene: 2. The CDR3 loop reads CASSDRDNSPLHF. CDR3 sequence (DNA): TGTGCCAGCAGTGACAGGGACAATTCACCCCTCCACTTT.

V gene TRBV4-2 combines with J gene TRBJ2-1, with TRBD2 matching 11 bases. The germline V gene encodes CDR1 LGHNA and CDR2 YNFKEQ. V lost 3 bases and J lost 5; bases outside the gene matches: 3. The CDR3 spans 15 residues. CDR3 region: CASSQGTSGDNEQFF. The CDR3 nucleotides read TGTGCCAGCAGCCAGGGGACTAGCGGCGACAATGAGCAGTTCTTC.

Many counts were recorded for this clonotype. The V call is TRBV7-2, the J call TRBJ1-5, with D unresolved. This CDR3 comprises 17 residues. V dropped 1 base and J dropped 1 base, with 14 bases sitting between them. Germline V lookup: CDR1 SGHTA, CDR2 FQGNSA. CDR3 DNA sequence: TGTGCCAGCAGCTTAGGGATTGGACCGGGAAGCAATCAGCCCCAGCATTTT. Translating gives CASSLGIGPGSNQPQHF.

This chain connects TRBV7-9 to TRBJ2-3, with 9 positions matching TRBD2. After removal of 5 bases from V and 0 bases from J, the junction contained 6 bases not matched to a gene. The CDR3 length is 16 residues. Per the germline V gene, CDR1 is SEHNR and CDR2 is FQNEAQ (reference sequence). CDR3 in amino acids: CASSPASGVSTDTQYF. In DNA form, the CDR3 reads TGTGCCAGCAGCCCCGCTAGCGGGGTCAGCACAGATACGCAGTATTTT.

V is TRBV20-1 and J is TRBJ2-1; tentative D call: TRBD2 (5 bases). The CDR3 has 15 residues. CDR1 and CDR2 from the germline V gene are DFQATT and SNEGSKA (reference sequence). Between the trimmed V and J ends, which lost 6 bases and 4 bases, there was a span of 19 bases. The CDR3 region is CSASLEGRRYNEQFF. For the CDR3, the DNA is TGCAGTGCGAGCTTAGAAGGGAGACGTTACAATGAGCAGTTCTTC.

There are many counts of this clonotype. V gene TRBV10-2 combines with J gene TRBJ1-1; 9 bases match TRBD1. CDR3 size: 14 residues. Germline V gene sequence: CDR1 WSHSY, CDR2 SAAADI. Trimming removed 3 bases from V and 8 bases from J; junction bases left unmatched: 7. The CDR3 nucleotides read TGCGCCAGCAGTGACCTGGACAGGGGCCTCGAAGCTTTCTTT. Protein: CASSDLDRGLEAFF.

As for this clonotype: Since a far larger clone is one base different, this is likely a read error. The chain has TRBV28 and TRBJ2-7; D is tentatively TRBD1 or TRBD2 (6 bases each). Germline CDR1 MDHEN, CDR2 SYDVKM. V lost 6 bases and J lost 7, with 13 bases in between. The CDR3 consists of 12 residues. CDR3: CASRPGGNEQYF. The CDR3 DNA reads as TGTGCCAGCAGACCCGGGGGCAATGAGCAGTACTTC.

This clonotype was seen many times. The V gene is TRBV4-1, the J gene TRBJ1-1, with D perhaps matching TRBD1 (5 bases). Germline assignment: CDR1 MGHRA and CDR2 YSYEKL. The CDR3 has 14 residues. V gave up 7 bases and J gave up 4 bases, with 16 bases separating them. In DNA form, the CDR3 reads TGCGCCAGCAACGGACCGACAGTCGGCACTGAAGCTTTCTTT. Protein product: CASNGPTVGTEAFF.

Worth noting for this clonotype: Possible read error: a much larger clone is one base away. V and J are TRBV20-1 and TRBJ2-7; D gene uncertain. V gave up 0 bases and J gave up 7 bases, with 16 bases separating them. In germline, CDR1 is DFQATT, CDR2 SNEGSKA (reference sequence). The CDR3 loop spans 14 amino acids. Here the CDR3 DNA reads TGCAGTGCTAGAGAACTCAGACCCCCGCGGGAGCAGTACTTC. Translation gives CSARELRPPREQYF.

This chain joins TRBV19 and TRBJ2-1; D not certain. CDR3 size: 15 residues. Trimming took off 3 bases at V and 0 bases at J, with 9 bases between the two ends. CDR1 LNHDA and CDR2 SQIVND come from the germline V gene (reference sequence). CDR3 in amino acids: CASSIRLSSYNEQFF. The CDR3 region has the DNA TGTGCCAGTAGTATCCGTTTAAGCTCCTACAATGAGCAGTTCTTC.

This clonotype occurred a few times. The chain is built from TRBV20-1 and TRBJ2-3; 10 bases align to TRBD2. Germline V gene lookup returns CDR1 DFQATT and CDR2 SNEGSKA (reference sequence). The CDR3 spans 16 residues. J lost 1 base, V lost 0 bases, and 4 bases had no gene match. Here the CDR3 reads CSARDPSGGRTDTQYF. The CDR3 DNA follows: TGCAGTGCTAGAGACCCTAGCGGGGGCCGCACAGATACGCAGTATTTT.

This clonotype was detected ten times or more. The chain is built from TRBV29-1 and TRBJ2-7; 10 nucleotides align to TRBD2. The CDR3 loop spans 15 amino acids. The ends lost 0 bases at V and 1 base at J; junction bases unmatched: 3. Germline assignment: CDR1 SQVTM and CDR2 ANQGSEA. CDR3 sequence: CSVEEASGRSYEQYF. The CDR3 DNA follows: TGCAGCGTTGAAGAAGCTAGCGGGAGATCCTACGAGCAGTACTTC.